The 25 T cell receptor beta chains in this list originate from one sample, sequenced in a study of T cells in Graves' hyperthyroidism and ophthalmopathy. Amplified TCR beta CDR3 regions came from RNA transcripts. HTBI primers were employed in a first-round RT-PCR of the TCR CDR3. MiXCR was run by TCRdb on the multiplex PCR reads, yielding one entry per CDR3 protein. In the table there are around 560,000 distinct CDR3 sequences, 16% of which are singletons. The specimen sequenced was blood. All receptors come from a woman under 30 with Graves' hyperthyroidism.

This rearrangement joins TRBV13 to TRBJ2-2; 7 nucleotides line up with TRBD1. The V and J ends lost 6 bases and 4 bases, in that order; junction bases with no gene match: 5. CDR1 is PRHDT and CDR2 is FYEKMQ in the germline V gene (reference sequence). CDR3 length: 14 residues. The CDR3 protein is CASSHGQATGELFF. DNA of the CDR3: TGTGCCAGCAGTCACGGACAGGCCACCGGGGAGCTGTTTTTT.

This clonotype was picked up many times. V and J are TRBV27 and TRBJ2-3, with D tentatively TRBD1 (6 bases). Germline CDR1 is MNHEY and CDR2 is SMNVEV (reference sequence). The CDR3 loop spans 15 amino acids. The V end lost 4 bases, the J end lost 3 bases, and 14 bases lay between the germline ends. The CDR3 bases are TGTGCCAGCAGTTCCCCACAGGGATTAACAGATACGCAGTATTTT. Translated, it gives CASSSPQGLTDTQYF.

CDR3 DNA: TGTGCCAGTAGTATCGGGCTGGATGCCACAGATACGCAGTATTTT. Translating gives CASSIGLDATDTQYF. The gene calls are TRBV19 and TRBJ2-3; D not resolved. Germline CDR1 and CDR2: LNHDA and SQIVND (reference sequence). This CDR3 contains 15 residues. Trimming left V 3 bases short and J 2 bases short, with 12 bases between.

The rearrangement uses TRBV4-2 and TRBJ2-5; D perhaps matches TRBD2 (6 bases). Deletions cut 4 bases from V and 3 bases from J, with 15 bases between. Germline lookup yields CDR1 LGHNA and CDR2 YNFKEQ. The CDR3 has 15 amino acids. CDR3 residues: CASSLTGVGEETQYF. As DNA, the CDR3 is TGTGCCAGCAGCCTAACGGGGGTGGGCGAAGAGACCCAGTACTTC.

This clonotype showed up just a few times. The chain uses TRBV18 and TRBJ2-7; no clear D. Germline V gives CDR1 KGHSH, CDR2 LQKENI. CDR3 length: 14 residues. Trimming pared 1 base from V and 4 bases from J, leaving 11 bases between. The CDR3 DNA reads TGTGCCAGCTCACCACAGCCACTCGGGTACGAGCAGTACTTC. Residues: CASSPQPLGYEQYF.

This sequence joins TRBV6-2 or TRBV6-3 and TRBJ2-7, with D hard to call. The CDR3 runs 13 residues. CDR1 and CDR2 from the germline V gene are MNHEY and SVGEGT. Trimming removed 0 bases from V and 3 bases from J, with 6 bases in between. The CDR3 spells CASSYSDLYEQYF. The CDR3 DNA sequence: TGTGCCAGCAGTTACTCGGATCTCTACGAGCAGTACTTC.

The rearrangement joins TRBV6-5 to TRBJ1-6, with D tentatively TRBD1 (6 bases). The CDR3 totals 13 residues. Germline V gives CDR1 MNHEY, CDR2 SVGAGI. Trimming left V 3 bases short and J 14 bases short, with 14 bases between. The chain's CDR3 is CASSYTGSTALHF. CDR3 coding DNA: TGTGCCAGCAGTTATACAGGGTCAACGGCCCTCCACTTT.

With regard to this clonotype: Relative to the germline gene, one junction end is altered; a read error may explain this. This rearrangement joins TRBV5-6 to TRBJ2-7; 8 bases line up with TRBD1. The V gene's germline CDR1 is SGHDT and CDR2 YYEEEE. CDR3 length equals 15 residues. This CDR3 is CTSSFKRTGTYEQYF. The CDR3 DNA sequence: TGTACCAGCAGCTTCAAACGGACAGGGACCTACGAGCAGTACTTC.

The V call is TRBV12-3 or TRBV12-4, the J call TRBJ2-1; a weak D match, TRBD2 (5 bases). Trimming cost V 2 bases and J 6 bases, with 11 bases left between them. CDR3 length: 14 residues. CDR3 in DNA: TGTGCCAGCAGTTTAACGGGAAATGGCAATGAGCAGTTCTTC. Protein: CASSLTGNGNEQFF.

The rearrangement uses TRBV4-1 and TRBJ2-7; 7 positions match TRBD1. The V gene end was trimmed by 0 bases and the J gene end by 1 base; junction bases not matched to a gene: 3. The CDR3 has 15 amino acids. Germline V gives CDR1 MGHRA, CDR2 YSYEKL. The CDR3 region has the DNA TGCGCCAGCAGCCAAGAACAGGGGTTTTCCTACGAGCAGTACTTC. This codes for CASSQEQGFSYEQYF.

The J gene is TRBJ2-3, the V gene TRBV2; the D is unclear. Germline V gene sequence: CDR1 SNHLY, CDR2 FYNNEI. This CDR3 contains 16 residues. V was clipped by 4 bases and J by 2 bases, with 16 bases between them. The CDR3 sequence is CASSAPKQLHTDTQYF. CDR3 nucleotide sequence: TGTGCCAGCAGTGCACCCAAACAACTCCACACAGATACGCAGTATTTT.

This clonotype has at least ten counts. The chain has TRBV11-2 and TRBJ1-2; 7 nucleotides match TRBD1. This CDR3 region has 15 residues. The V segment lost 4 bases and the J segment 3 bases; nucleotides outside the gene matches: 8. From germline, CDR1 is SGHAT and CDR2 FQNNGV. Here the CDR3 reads CASSSHGTAHYGYTF. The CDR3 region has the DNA TGTGCCAGCAGCTCACATGGGACAGCCCACTATGGCTACACCTTC.

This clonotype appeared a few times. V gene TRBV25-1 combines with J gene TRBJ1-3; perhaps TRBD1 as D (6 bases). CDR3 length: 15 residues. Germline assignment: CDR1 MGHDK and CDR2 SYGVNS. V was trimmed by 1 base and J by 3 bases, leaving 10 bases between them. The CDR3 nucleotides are TGTGCCAGCAGTGAATTTGGGGGCAGTGGAAACACCATATATTTT. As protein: CASSEFGGSGNTIYF.

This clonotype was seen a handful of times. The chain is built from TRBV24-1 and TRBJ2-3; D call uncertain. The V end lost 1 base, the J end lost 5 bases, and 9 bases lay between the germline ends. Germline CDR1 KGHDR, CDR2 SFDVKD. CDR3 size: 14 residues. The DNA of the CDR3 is TGTGCCACCAGTGATTTCAGATCTGGAGATACGCAGTATTTT. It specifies CATSDFRSGDTQYF.

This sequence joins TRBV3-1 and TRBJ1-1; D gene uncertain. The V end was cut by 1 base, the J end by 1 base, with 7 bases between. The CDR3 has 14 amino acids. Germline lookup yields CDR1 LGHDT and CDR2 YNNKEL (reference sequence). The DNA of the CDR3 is TGTGCCAGCAGCCAAGCGTCATCGAACACTGAAGCTTTCTTT. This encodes CASSQASSNTEAFF.

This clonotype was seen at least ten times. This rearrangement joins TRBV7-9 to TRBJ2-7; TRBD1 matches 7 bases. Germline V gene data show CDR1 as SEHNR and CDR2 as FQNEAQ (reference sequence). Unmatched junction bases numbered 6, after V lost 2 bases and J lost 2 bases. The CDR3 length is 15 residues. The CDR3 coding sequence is TGTGCCAGCAGCTTACTCCACAGGGGAACCTACGAGCAGTACTTC. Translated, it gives CASSLLHRGTYEQYF.

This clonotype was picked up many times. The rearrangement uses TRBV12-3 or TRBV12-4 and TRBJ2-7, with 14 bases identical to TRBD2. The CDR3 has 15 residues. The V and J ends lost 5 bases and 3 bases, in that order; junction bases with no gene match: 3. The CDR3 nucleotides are TGTGCCAGCAGTACGGGACTAGCGGGGGACTACGAGCAGTACTTC. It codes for CASSTGLAGDYEQYF.

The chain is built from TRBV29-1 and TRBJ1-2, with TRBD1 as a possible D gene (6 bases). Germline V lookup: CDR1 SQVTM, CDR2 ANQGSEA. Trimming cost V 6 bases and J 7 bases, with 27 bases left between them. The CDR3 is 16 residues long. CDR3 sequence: CSVISRRGRGASGYTF. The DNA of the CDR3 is TGCAGCGTCATCTCGCGTCGTGGCAGGGGAGCATCTGGCTACACCTTC.

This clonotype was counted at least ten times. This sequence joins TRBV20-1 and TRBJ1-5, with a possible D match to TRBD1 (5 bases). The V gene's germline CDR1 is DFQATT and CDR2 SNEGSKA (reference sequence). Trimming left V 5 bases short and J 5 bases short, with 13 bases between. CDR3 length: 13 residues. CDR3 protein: CSAPGGYYQPQHF. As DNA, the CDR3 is TGCAGTGCTCCTGGGGGATACTATCAGCCCCAGCATTTT.

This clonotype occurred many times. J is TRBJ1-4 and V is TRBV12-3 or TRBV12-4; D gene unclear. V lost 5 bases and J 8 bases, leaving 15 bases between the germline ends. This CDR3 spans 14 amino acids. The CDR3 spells CASSRTAVEEKLFF. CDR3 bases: TGTGCCAGCAGTCGGACGGCCGTGGAAGAAAAACTGTTTTTT.

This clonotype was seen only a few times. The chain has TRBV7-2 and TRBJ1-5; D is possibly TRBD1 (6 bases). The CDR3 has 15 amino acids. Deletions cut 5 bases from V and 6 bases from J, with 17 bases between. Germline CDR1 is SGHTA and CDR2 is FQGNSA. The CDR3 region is CASSLGGGRGQPQHF. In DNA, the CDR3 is TGTGCCAGCAGCCTAGGAGGGGGTAGGGGTCAGCCCCAGCATTTT. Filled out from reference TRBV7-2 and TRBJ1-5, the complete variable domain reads GAGVSQSPSNKVTEKGKDVELRCDPISGHTALYWYRQSLGQGLEFLIYFQGNSAPDKSGLPSDRFSAERTGGSVSTLTIQRTQQEDSAVYLCASSLGGGRGQPQHFGDGTRLSIL.

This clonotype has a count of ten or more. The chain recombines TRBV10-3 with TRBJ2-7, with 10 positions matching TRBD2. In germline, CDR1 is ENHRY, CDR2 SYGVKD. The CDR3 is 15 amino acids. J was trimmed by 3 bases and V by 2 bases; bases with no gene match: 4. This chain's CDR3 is CAISERSGGVYEQYF. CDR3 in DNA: TGTGCCATCAGTGAGAGGAGCGGGGGGGTCTACGAGCAGTACTTC.

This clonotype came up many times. The CDR3 sequence is CASTPRGENEQYF. The CDR3 DNA reads as TGTGCCAGCACGCCCCGCGGGGAGAACGAGCAGTACTTC. The V gene is TRBV11-2, the J gene TRBJ2-7; perhaps TRBD2 as D (6 bases). Germline CDR1 is SGHAT and CDR2 is FQNNGV. The CDR3 is 13 residues long. The V and J ends lost 7 bases and 5 bases respectively, with 15 bases between them.

The CDR3 spells CASSYDRIKETQYF. The CDR3 DNA reads as TGTGCCAGCAGTTATGACAGGATTAAAGAGACCCAGTACTTC. V and J are TRBV6-2 or TRBV6-3 and TRBJ2-5; the D gene is possibly TRBD1 (6 bases). From germline, CDR1 is MNHEY and CDR2 SVGEGT. The CDR3 has 14 amino acids. V dropped 3 bases and J dropped 3 bases, with 11 bases sitting between them.

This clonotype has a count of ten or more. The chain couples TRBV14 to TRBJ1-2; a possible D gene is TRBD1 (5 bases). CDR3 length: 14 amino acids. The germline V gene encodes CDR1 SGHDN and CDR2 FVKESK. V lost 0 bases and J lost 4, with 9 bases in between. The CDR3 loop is CASSQDVQGYGYTF. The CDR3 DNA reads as TGTGCCAGCAGCCAAGATGTGCAGGGCTATGGCTACACCTTC.